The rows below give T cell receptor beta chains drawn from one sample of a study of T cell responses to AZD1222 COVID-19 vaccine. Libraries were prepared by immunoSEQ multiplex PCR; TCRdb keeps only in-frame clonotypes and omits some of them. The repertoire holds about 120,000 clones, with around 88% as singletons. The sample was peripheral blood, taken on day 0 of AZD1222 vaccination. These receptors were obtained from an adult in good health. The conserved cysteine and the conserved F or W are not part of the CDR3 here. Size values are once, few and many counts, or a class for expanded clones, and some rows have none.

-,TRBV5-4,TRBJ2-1,ASSWTVASYNEQF
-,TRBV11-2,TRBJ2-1,ASSNRSGRAVEQF
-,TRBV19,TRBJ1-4,ASSGTATNEKLF
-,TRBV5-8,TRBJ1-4,ASVSDIIGDEKLF
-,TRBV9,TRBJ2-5,ASSVGPGQQETQY
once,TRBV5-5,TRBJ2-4,ASSSESPASYIQY
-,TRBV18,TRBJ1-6,ASSPGDYNSPLH
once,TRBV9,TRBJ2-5,ASSRQMSGETQY
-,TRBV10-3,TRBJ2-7,AMGLALYEQY
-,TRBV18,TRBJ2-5,ASSPRRNSGELQETQY
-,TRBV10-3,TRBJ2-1,AIRPGTSGGREQF
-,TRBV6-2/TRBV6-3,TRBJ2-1,ASSDSGGYYNEQF
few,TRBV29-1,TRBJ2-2,SGKLAGGPQNTGELF
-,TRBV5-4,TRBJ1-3,ASSLQGSGNTIY
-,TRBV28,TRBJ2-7,ASSIPTVYEQY
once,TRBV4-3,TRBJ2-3,ASSQAVTSGGVGRIDTQY
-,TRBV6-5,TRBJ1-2,ASSSSGTGAYGYT
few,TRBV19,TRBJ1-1,ASSSQPRGPGAF
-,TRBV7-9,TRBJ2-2,ASRGPSTGGRWTGELF
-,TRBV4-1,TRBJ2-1,ASSQLQGLAGNEQF
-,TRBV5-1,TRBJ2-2,ASSLLPTGRNTGELF
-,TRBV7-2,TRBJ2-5,ASSPQGGEETQY
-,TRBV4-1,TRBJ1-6,ASSHNTGPNSPLH
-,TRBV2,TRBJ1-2,ASSRGGSDYGYT
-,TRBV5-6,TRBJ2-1,ASSLPGTSGRGSYNEQF
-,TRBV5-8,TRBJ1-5,ASTPILGWDQPQH
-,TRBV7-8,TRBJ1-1,ASSLGRQGGRNTEAF
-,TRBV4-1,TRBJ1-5,ASSHPDRPGEAQH
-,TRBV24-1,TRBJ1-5,ATSDSGAGNQPQH
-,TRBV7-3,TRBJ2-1,ASSSGTGLYNEQF
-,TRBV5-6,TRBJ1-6,ASSLSASSSYNSPLH
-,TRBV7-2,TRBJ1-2,ASSLNSGPYGYT
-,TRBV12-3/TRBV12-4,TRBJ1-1,ASSFRGRGEAF
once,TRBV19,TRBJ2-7,ASSISGQGAYEQY
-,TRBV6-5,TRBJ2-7,ASSSETGVDEQY
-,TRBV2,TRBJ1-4,ASSYLGQKNEKLF
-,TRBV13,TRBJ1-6,ASSLGWGPSNSPLH
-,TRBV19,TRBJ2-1,ASSIRGDNPYNEQF
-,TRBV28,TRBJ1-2,ASITGGAPYGYT
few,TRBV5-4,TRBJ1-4,ASSPAPGTASEKLF
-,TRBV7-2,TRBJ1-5,ASSLLSRISNQPQH
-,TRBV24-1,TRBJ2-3,ATSDFTSTDTQY
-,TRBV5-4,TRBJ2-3,ASSLGRGDTQY
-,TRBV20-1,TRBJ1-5,SASRDDDQPQH